This T cell receptor beta chain derives from a study of technical replicates of blood from several donors. The protocol was immunoSEQ multiplex PCR, while the TCRdb copy is restricted to in-frame clones and leaves out a portion. The repertoire holds some 80,000 clones, with about 96% as singletons. The sequencing sample was made of T cells isolated from PBMCs. This clonotype originated in a human donor in good health.

Here the CDR3 reads CASSSPLRVVNTEAFF. Written as DNA, the CDR3 is TGTGCCAGTAGTAGTCCCTTGAGGGTTGTGAACACTGAAGCTTTCTTT. The J gene is TRBJ1-1, the V gene TRBV19; D is ambiguous. Deletions cut 4 bases from V and 0 bases from J, with 15 bases between. This CDR3 contains 16 residues. CDR1 LNHDA and CDR2 SQIVND come from the germline V gene (reference sequence). Full variable domain (outside the CDR3, taken from reference TRBV19 and TRBJ1-1): DGGITQSPKYLFRKEGQNVTLSCEQNLNHDAMYWYRQDPGQGLRLIYYSQIVNDFQKGDIAEGYSVSREKKESFPLTVTSAQKNPTAFYLCASSSPLRVVNTEAFFGQGTRLTVV.